This T cell receptor beta chain was observed in a study of blood T cell repertoires in COVID-19. Across the study: Spain, Italy and the United States supplied samples that represented acute and convalescent COVID-19.

In the study's own analysis: Nucleated cell counts were estimated from reference gene primer amplification. TCRdb's copy holds only in-frame clones and misses some; the assay was immunoSEQ multiplex PCR. The DNA was the basis for D and trimming; V, J and clone size are from that table. The table shows over 95,000 clones, with 70% to 90% occurring only once. The CDR3 has 12 residues. J lost 10 bases, V lost 5 bases, and 7 bases had no gene match. The germline V gene has CDR1 MNHEY and CDR2 SVGEGT. The receptor comes from a woman aged 65 to 85 who had recovered from COVID-19. The V call is TRBV6-2 or TRBV6-3, the J call TRBJ2-7; 8 nucleotides align to TRBD1. The sample taken for sequencing was peripheral blood. CDR3 loop: CASSPFGQGQYF. The CDR3, as DNA: TGTGCCAGCAGTCCCTTCGGACAGGGACAGTACTTC.